The 3 T cell receptor beta chains below come from one sample, sequenced in a study of regulatory T cells in long-lasting Graves disease. TCR beta libraries were built with iRepertoire HTBI primers and Arm-PCR of CDR3 regions. TCRdb recomputed calls from the multiplex PCR reads with MiXCR, one row per CDR3 protein. Found here are a few hundred thousand distinct CDR3 sequences, roughly 24% of them singletons; the top ten hold around a quarter. Time point here: persistent/refractory GD, antithyroid drugs over 5 years with positive TRAb. From PBMCs, RNA was extracted and then used to make the TCR library. The material sequenced was peripheral blood mononuclear cells (PBMCs), taken when the disease was refractory, from a patient treated with antithyroid drugs. All receptors come from a woman aged 40 to 50 with Graves disease.

This clonotype was counted a few times. The rearrangement uses TRBV6-1 and TRBJ2-2; the match to TRBD2 covers 11 bases. V shed 6 bases and J 6 bases; nucleotides not matched to a gene: 15. Per germline, CDR1 MNHNS and CDR2 SASEGT. The CDR3 spans 18 residues. The CDR3 DNA follows: TGTGCCAGCAGAGTGAAGCGAATGGTAGCGGGAGGGCCCGGGGAGCTGTTTTTT. Translation: CASRVKRMVAGGPGELFF.

Turning to this clonotype: A much more abundant neighbour one base away suggests this may be a read error. This rearrangement joins TRBV6-2 or TRBV6-3 to TRBJ1-4; unclear D gene. This CDR3 region has 14 residues. CDR1 MNHEY and CDR2 SVGEGT come from the germline V gene. The CDR3 sequence is CASSEVRINEKPFF. Here the CDR3 DNA reads TGTGCCAGCAGTGAAGTACGGATTAATGAAAAACCGTTTTTT.

This rearrangement joins TRBV24-1 to TRBJ2-3; D not resolved. This CDR3 comprises 16 residues. Deletions cut 0 bases from V and 4 bases from J, with 13 bases between. Germline CDR1 is KGHDR and CDR2 is SFDVKD. The CDR3 nucleotides read TGTGCCACCAGTGATTTGGCCTACCACGATGCAGATACGCAGTATTTT. Translation: CATSDLAYHDADTQYF.